The subject of this entry is one TCR beta chain. TCRdb keeps only in-frame clones here, not all; method: immunoSEQ multiplex PCR. The repertoire consists of about 430,000 clones, with around 91% occurring once and the leading ten covering around 1.1%. Two negative PCRs, clearance, or symptom resolution had been documented for recovered Cohort 3 donors. The sample belongs to a study of blood T cell repertoires in COVID-19. Germline V gene sequence: CDR1 MGHRA, CDR2 YSYEKL. There are 16 residues in the CDR3. V gave up 3 bases and J gave up 4 bases; unmatched junction bases: 7. The rearrangement joins TRBV4-1 to TRBJ2-1, with 9 bases identical to TRBD2. Sequencing used PBMCs or T cells enriched from blood (not recorded which). This TCR was recovered from a man aged 25-40 years who had recovered from COVID-19. The CDR3 DNA sequence: TGCGCCAGCAGCCAGGGGGTCCTAGCGGGATACAATGAGCAGTTCTTC. Translated: CASSQGVLAGYNEQFF.